A single sample is the source of the 2 T cell receptor beta chains below, sequenced in a study of T cell repertoires in cytomegalovirus infection. Each CDR3 protein gets one entry after TCRdb re-called the reads with MiXCR. The sample yields some 900,000 distinct CDR3 sequences, 32% seen once. Antigens for these TCRs are unknown. This specimen was cultured CD8+ T cells from PBMCs, taken from culture after CMV antigen stimulation. The receptors come from a human donor in good health (CMV status not recorded). Some clones in this sample may be carry-over from other donors' samples.

V gene TRBV6-5 combines with J gene TRBJ1-4; no clear D gene. V was cut by 7 bases and J by 5 bases, with 14 bases left in between. In germline, CDR1 is MNHEY, CDR2 SVGAGI. The CDR3 extends over 14 amino acids. CDR3 protein: CASKGEMKNEKLFF. The CDR3 coding sequence is TGTGCCAGCAAGGGTGAAATGAAGAATGAAAAACTGTTTTTT.

With regard to this clonotype: A junction boundary mismatches the germline segment, possibly from a read error. DNA of the CDR3: TGCGCCAGCAGCCAACTAGGGAACAGCGGGGAGCTGTTTTTT. Its protein is CASSQLGNSGELFF. The chain links TRBV4-1 to TRBJ2-2; D gene ambiguous. The CDR3 loop spans 14 amino acids. Germline CDR1 reads MGHRA; CDR2 reads YSYEKL.